What follows is one TCR beta chain and its context. Its binding antigen is unknown. One junction end disagrees with the germline gene, perhaps due to a read error. Genomic DNA extracted from bulk tumor tissue served as TCR template, with 600 ng gDNA amplified per sample. Multiple biopsies per primary tumor were taken during surgery, spaced as far apart as possible within the tumor mass. The study cohort was described as untreated, and patients were newly diagnosed NSCLC cases undergoing curative surgery. The donors were roughly 15 patients with newly diagnosed non-small cell lung cancer who were having surgery with curative intent. Two independent pathologists examined the resected tumor masses. Sequencing was performed only on DNA and RNA samples of high quality. These data come from a study of immune heterogeneity within non-small cell lung tumors (dated by TCRdb to the late 2010s). For context, the study as a whole: By histology, several squamous cell carcinomas, over eight non-squamous carcinomas and 1 tumor not otherwise specified were included. To look at intratumoral immune heterogeneity, the study ran whole-exome sequencing, RNA-seq and TCR beta repertoire sequencing on several spatially distinct regions taken from every NSCLC tumor. TCR repertoire analysis included more than 55 tumor loci from approximately 16 patients, whereas transcriptome data included only roughly 40 loci from 12 patients. Neoantigen binding to each patient's HLA alleles was predicted with netMHCpan-3.0 for mutant peptides of 8 to 11 amino acids.

The TCR beta CDR3 region was amplified with a multiplex PCR system whose first round of approximately 10 cycles used 32 V-gene forward primers and 13 J-gene reverse primers. First-round PCR used a QIAGEN Multiplex PCR Kit, and primer sequences were filed in Chinese patent CN105087789A. Illumina universal primers were added in a second PCR round performed with the Phusion High-Fidelity PCR Kit. Sequencing of the TCR libraries was done on the Illumina HiSeq X Ten platform in paired-end mode with a 151 bp read length. From the authors' description of their analysis: Cutadapt removed reads without multiplex PCR primers, PEAR merged read pairs, and MiXCR with default settings called CDR3 regions. Shannon entropy measured repertoire diversity, while clonality was calculated as one minus the Shannon entropy divided by the ln of the count of productive unique sequences. Dominant or high-frequency T-cell clones were defined as clonotypes at frequencies of at least 0.5%. TCRdb reworked the public reads: Q25 trimming with fastp, MiXCR clone assembly, productive beta chains retained. Each CDR3 protein appears once, grouped with its most common genes and DNA. Here the V and J calls rest on TCRdb's processing, not on the authors' analysis. The sample profile shows 9,000 to 13,000 distinct CDR3 sequences; 15% to 25% of them were found once. The ten most abundant clones make up approximately 3.7% of the sample.

The CDR3 measures 13 amino acids from cysteine to phenylalanine. The sequence is cut down to CDR3 DNA, 39 bases in frame from base 1. CDR1 and CDR2 are drawn from the germline V gene: SGHTS, YDEGEE. Here is what the overall study found, with its caveats: A moderate positive correlation (R approximately 0.35), which was statistically significant, linked local T-cell repertoire clonality to local tumor mutational burden. High-frequency TCR beta clonotypes were found to be largely distinct between individual patients. Within a patient, identical dominant CDR3B clonotypes were found to recur across loci, yet unique high-frequency clones were also harbored in different tumor locations.

The clonotype originates from a man aged 60 to 69 with non-small cell lung cancer. Sample: lung tumor tissue. The chain is made from TRBV5-8 and TRBJ2-1; TRBD2 aligns with 9 central bases. CDR3 reads: CASSLLRREGPSF. The nucleotide sequence reads TGTGCCAGCAGCCTTCTTCGGCGGGAGGGTCCCTCATTC.